A selection of T cell receptor beta chains follows, all from one sample in a study of blood T cell repertoires in COVID-19. TCRdb's copy holds only in-frame clones and misses some; the assay was immunoSEQ multiplex PCR. The data hold tens of thousands of clones, with around nine tenths observed a single time. Sequenced sample: peripheral blood. These receptors all stem from a woman older than 75 with acute or convalescent COVID-19. The CDR3 runs from the conserved cysteine through the conserved F or W. Each record gives: V gene, J gene, D gene, clone size, CDR3 DNA, CDR3 protein. D genes are given only for firm matches. A row's size may be missing; if present it is once, few, many or a size class.

TRBV5-1	TRBJ2-3	-	-	TGCGCCAGCAGCTTGCCCCTGGGCGGGGTAGGAGAAGATACGCAGTATTTT	CASSLPLGGVGEDTQYF
TRBV12-3/TRBV12-4	TRBJ2-7	-	-	TGTGCCAGCAGCGGAACAGGGTACGAGCAGTACTTC	CASSGTGYEQYF
TRBV5-4	TRBJ1-4	-	-	TGTGCCAGCAGCTTGGGCCCTCCGGGCCTCGGGGAGGAAAAACTGTTTTTT	CASSLGPPGLGEEKLFF
TRBV6-1	TRBJ1-6	-	-	TGTGCCAGCAGTGAAGGGCGACACCAAAATTCACCCCTCCACTTT	CASSEGRHQNSPLHF
TRBV7-2	TRBJ2-7	TRBD2	-	TGTGCCAGCAGCTTAGGGCTAGCGGTGACCTACGAGCAGTACTTC	CASSLGLAVTYEQYF
TRBV2	TRBJ1-5	-	once	TGTGCCAGCAGTGGGGAGTTTGGAGTTAATAGCAATCAGCCCCAGCATTTT	CASSGEFGVNSNQPQHF
TRBV24-1	TRBJ2-3	-	-	TGTGCCACCAGTGTTGCGGTAGGTCCAGATACGCAGTATTTT	CATSVAVGPDTQYF
TRBV29-1	TRBJ2-7	-	-	TGCAGCGTCGACTCGGGGAGCTCCTACGAGCAGTACTTC	CSVDSGSSYEQYF
TRBV6-5	TRBJ2-7	TRBD1	-	TGTGCCAGCAGGGGGGACAGGCTCTACGAGCAGTACTTC	CASRGDRLYEQYF
TRBV18	TRBJ2-3	-	-	TGTGCCAGCTCACCACTCGGAGCTTCTGGAGATACGCAGTATTTT	CASSPLGASGDTQYF